This TCR beta chain emerged from a study of a mutant IDH1 vaccine in newly diagnosed glioma (dated by TCRdb to the early 2020s). At the level of the whole study: Of the approximately 30 treated patients, approximately 62% were male and approximately 40% were female, and the mean age was roughly 40 years. Before enrollment, most patients had been given radiochemotherapy with temozolomide as standard therapy, while the rest had received either radiotherapy alone or temozolomide alone. Peripheral blood was collected at six visits: V03 (baseline), V05, V07, V10, V12 and V13. Longitudinal TCRB deep sequencing was done for 25 to 30 treated patients, wherever samples were available for exploratory analyses.

This clone was picked up one time. No antigen is known for it. Per-nucleotide qualities are absent, and no much larger clonotype sits a single base away. The library was made by the immunoSEQ multiplex PCR assay. Following the manufacturer's protocol, the hsTCRB Kit was used to amplify rearranged TCR beta chain sequences. Sequencing of TCRB libraries was carried out on an Illumina MiSeq. Regarding the original processing steps: Demultiplexing, trimming and gene mapping were performed with the kit vendor's proprietary platform. TCRdb holds this immuneACCESS table with in-frame rearrangements only. Some clones are missing; in checked studies, unresolved V genes explain under half, and the rest has no known cause. V and J calls and clone size come straight from that table; D and trimming were deduced from the DNA. The sample contains about 96,000 clones, around 77% of them found a single time. Approximately 7.9% of the sample is held by the ten biggest clonotypes.

The sample's time point, from its label and the paper: baseline, week 1 (first vaccination visit). According to the study, the label for this sample's treatment or condition signals: pre-vaccination baseline after standard-of-care therapy. The donors had newly diagnosed IDH1-mutant astrocytomas of WHO grade 3 or 4 that showed loss of nuclear ATRX. The samples were drawn from NOA16, a multicentre, single-arm, open-label phase I trial in Germany that tested a mutant IDH1 peptide vaccine in humans for the first time. Blood drawn at visit V03 was used as the baseline sample for immunogenicity testing. The DNeasy Blood and Tissue Kit was used to extract genomic DNA from EDTA blood for TCRB sequencing. CDR1 and CDR2 are read off the germline V gene as MGHDK and SYGVNS. Counted from cysteine to phenylalanine, this CDR3 has 15 amino acids. Solely the CDR3 DNA is kept, with 45 bases framed from the first base. The V end gives up 1 base and the J end 4 bases, leaving 3 bases in the junction not matched to a gene.

Beyond this particular receptor, the publication reports: Pseudoprogression appeared unrelated to alterations in the top peripheral T cell clonotypes detected by TCRB sequencing. Immune responses induced by the vaccine were seen in approximately 92% of patients across multiple MHC alleles. Selection of PBMC samples for TCRB deep sequencing was based on availability. The authors stated that sample limitations prevented analyses of patient blood samples from being reproduced.

The rearrangement joined TRBV25-1 to TRBJ2-2, and TRBD1 aligns with 7 junction nucleotides. This clonotype was obtained from a man in his forties with glioma. Sequenced here: PBMCs, sampled from a glioma patient treated with radiotherapy, temozolomide or both. The CDR3 here reads CASSEFPGGTGELFF. The nucleotide sequence is given as TGTGCCAGCAGTGAATTTCCAGGGGGCACCGGGGAGCTGTTTTTT.